Reported below is one T cell receptor (beta chain). This specimen comes from a study of early T cells in non-severe SARS-CoV-2 infection. The germline CDR1 and CDR2 sequences are LGHDT and YNNKEL (reference sequence). CDR3 size: 11 residues. V lost 6 bases, J lost 8 bases, and 10 bases lay in between. Via MiXCR, TCRdb re-called the 5' RACE reads, giving one row per CDR3 protein. The sample lists 45,000 to 70,000 distinct CDR3 sequences; 9.5% to 13% were seen once. This TCR was recovered from an adult who was a healthcare worker with PCR-confirmed SARS-CoV-2 infection or an uninfected control (not recorded which). The chain couples TRBV3-1 to TRBJ1-2; no definite D call. Source material: whole blood. The CDR3 sequence is CASSRAIGYTF. The CDR3 coding sequence is TGTGCCAGCAGTCGAGCCATAGGCTACACCTTC. Together with reference TRBV3-1 and TRBJ1-2, the CDR3 gives the full variable domain: DTAVSQTPKYLVTQMGNDKSIKCEQNLGHDTMYWYKQDSKKFLKIMFSYNNKELIINETVPNRFSPKSPDKAHLNLHINSLELGDSAVYFCASSRAIGYTFGSGTRLTVV.